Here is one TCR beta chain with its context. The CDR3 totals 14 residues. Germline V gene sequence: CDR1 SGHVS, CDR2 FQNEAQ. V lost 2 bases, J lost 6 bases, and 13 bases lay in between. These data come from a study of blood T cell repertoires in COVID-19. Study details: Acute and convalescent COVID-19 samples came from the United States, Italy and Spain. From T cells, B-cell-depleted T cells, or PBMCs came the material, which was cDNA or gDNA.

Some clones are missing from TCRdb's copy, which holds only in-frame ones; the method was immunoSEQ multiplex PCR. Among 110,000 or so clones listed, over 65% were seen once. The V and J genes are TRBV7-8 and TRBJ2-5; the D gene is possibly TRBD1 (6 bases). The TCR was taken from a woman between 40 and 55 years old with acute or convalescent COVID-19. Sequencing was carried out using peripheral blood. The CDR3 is CASSLYGGSKTQYF. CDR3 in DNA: TGTGCCAGCAGCTTATATGGGGGCAGCAAGACCCAGTACTTC.